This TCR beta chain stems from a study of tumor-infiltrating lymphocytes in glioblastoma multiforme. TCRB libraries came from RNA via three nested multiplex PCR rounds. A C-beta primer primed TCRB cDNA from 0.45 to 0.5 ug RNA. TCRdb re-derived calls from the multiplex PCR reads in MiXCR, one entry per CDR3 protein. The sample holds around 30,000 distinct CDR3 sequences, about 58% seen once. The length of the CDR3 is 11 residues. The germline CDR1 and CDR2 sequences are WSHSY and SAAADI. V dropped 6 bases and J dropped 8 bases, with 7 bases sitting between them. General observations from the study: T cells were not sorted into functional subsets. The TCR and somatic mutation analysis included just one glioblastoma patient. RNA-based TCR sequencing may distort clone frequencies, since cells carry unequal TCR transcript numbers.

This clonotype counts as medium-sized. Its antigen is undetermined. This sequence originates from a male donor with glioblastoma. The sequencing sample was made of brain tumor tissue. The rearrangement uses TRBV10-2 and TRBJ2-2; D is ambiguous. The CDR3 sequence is CASSPLGELFF. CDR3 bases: TGCGCCAGCAGCCCCTTGGGGGAGCTGTTTTTT.